The 7 T cell receptor beta chains reported below all come from one sample, sequenced in a study of cytomegalovirus exposure and HLA in healthy donors. The PCR ran on 60 Vbeta and 13 Jbeta primers. Generated by immunoSEQ multiplex PCR, the TCRdb table keeps only in-frame clones and is missing some. Of 150,000 to 200,000 clones detected, around three quarters appear once; the ten largest clones hold around 2.3%. Sample: PBMCs. All receptors come from a woman in her 30s in good health and CMV-seropositive.

The V call is TRBV7-7, the J call TRBJ2-5; 11 bases are shared with TRBD2. Germline CDR1 reads SSHAT; CDR2 reads FNYEAQ (reference sequence). Germline trimming cut 5 bases from V and 5 bases from J; bases unmatched to any gene: 16. CDR3 length: 18 residues. CDR3 sequence (DNA): TGTGCCAGCAGCCCCGAGAGGGGGCTAGCGGGGGGCCAGGAGACCCAGTACTTC. Translated, it gives CASSPERGLAGGQETQYF.

The chain joins TRBV7-9 to TRBJ1-1; 7 bases are a match to TRBD1. Trimming took 5 bases from V and 1 from J; bases not matched to a gene: 4. The length of the CDR3 is 14 residues. From germline, CDR1 is SEHNR and CDR2 FQNEAQ (reference sequence). CDR3 DNA sequence: TGTGCCAGCAGCCTGGGACAGACGAACACTGAAGCTTTCTTT. Translating it yields CASSLGQTNTEAFF. The variable domain in full, completed from reference TRBV7-9 and TRBJ1-1, reads DTGVSQNPRHKITKRGQNVTFRCDPISEHNRLYWYRQTLGQGPEFLTYFQNEAQLEKSRLLSDRFSAERPKGSFSTLEIQRTEQGDSAMYLCASSLGQTNTEAFFGQGTRLTVV.

The chain is built from TRBV5-1 and TRBJ2-7; 8 bases are shared with TRBD1. The CDR3 is 14 amino acids. V gave up 3 bases and J gave up 2 bases; unmatched junction bases: 4. CDR1 SGHRS and CDR2 YFSETQ come from the germline V gene. For the CDR3, the DNA is TGCGCCAGCAGCTCAGGACAGGGAACCTACGAGCAGTACTTC. Its translation is CASSSGQGTYEQYF.

The chain is built from TRBV7-2 and TRBJ2-1; TRBD2 matches at 10 bases. Germline assignment: CDR1 SGHTA and CDR2 FQGNSA. With 1 base clipped from V and 10 bases from J, the junction kept 1 base outside the gene matches. The CDR3 loop spans 13 amino acids. The CDR3, as DNA: TGTGCCAGCAGCTTAGGGACTAGCGGAGAGCAGTTCTTC. The encoded protein is CASSLGTSGEQFF.

The chain couples TRBV7-9 to TRBJ2-5; D perhaps matches TRBD2 (6 bases). The germline V and J ends were trimmed by 6 bases and 4 bases, with 12 bases remaining between them. Germline lookup yields CDR1 SEHNR and CDR2 FQNEAQ (reference sequence). The CDR3 consists of 13 residues. The CDR3 region has the DNA TGTGCCAGCAGGGGAACGGGGGTAGAGACCCAGTACTTC. The encoded protein is CASRGTGVETQYF.

The chain is built from TRBV10-3 and TRBJ2-7, with a weak D call TRBD1 (5 bases). The germline V gene has CDR1 ENHRY and CDR2 SYGVKD. CDR3 size: 12 residues. The V end was cut by 8 bases, the J end by 2 bases, with 10 bases between. The chain's CDR3 is CAIGQGAYEQYF. In nucleotides, the CDR3 is TGTGCCATCGGGCAGGGCGCCTACGAGCAGTACTTC.

The chain employs TRBV7-9 and TRBJ1-6; 9 nucleotides match TRBD1. This CDR3 region has 19 residues. Germline V gives CDR1 SEHNR, CDR2 FQNEAQ (reference sequence). V lost 7 bases and J lost 3; bases outside the gene matches: 16. In DNA, the CDR3 is TGTGCCAGCACCTCCTATCCCATGGGACAGGGTGACTATAATTCACCCCTCCACTTT. Translating gives CASTSYPMGQGDYNSPLHF.